This is a list of T cell receptor beta chains from one sample in a study of blood T cell repertoires in COVID-19. Using immunoSEQ multiplex PCR, the repertoire was profiled, and TCRdb retains in-frame clones only, with some absent. The table has about 85,000 clones, approximately 90% seen once. The material sequenced was peripheral blood. The receptor source for this set is a human donor with active COVID-19. The donor label of this sample is uncertain. Each CDR3 is given with its conserved first and last residue. Fields, in order: V gene, D gene, J gene, CDR3 protein. A D gene is named only where the DNA matches it firmly.

V: TRBV11-2
D: NA
J: TRBJ2-4
CDR3: CASSSLRGRGNIQYF

V: TRBV27
D: NA
J: TRBJ1-2
CDR3: CASSLDSAKNYGYTF

V: TRBV6-5
D: NA
J: TRBJ2-3
CDR3: CASSYSTVSTDTQYF

V: TRBV9
D: NA
J: TRBJ2-1
CDR3: CASSANRRDEQFF

V: TRBV7-2
D: TRBD1
J: TRBJ2-5
CDR3: CASSLAETGRETQYF

V: TRBV19
D: NA
J: TRBJ1-1
CDR3: CAKKAGSESTEAFF

V: TRBV19
D: TRBD1
J: TRBJ1-5
CDR3: CASSTSGTGHQPQHF

V: TRBV2
D: NA
J: TRBJ1-2
CDR3: CASQITGYGYTF

V: TRBV28
D: TRBD1
J: TRBJ1-5
CDR3: CASSSGQGWNQPQHF

V: TRBV7-2
D: TRBD2
J: TRBJ2-3
CDR3: CASSLVTSVMDTQYF

V: TRBV7-8
D: NA
J: TRBJ2-5
CDR3: CASSFRILGDRLRETQYF

V: TRBV10-3
D: NA
J: TRBJ1-2
CDR3: CAISESPNHYGYTF

V: TRBV27
D: NA
J: TRBJ2-7
CDR3: CASSLIGGESSYEQYF

V: TRBV27
D: TRBD1
J: TRBJ2-2
CDR3: CASRLLTGTGELFF

V: TRBV11-2
D: TRBD1
J: TRBJ2-1
CDR3: CASSFRDSVYNEQFF

V: TRBV9
D: TRBD1
J: TRBJ1-6
CDR3: CASTSGDSNSPLHF

V: TRBV3-1/TRBV3-2
D: NA
J: TRBJ1-1
CDR3: CASMGRGLNTEAFF

V: TRBV6-2/TRBV6-3
D: TRBD2
J: TRBJ2-7
CDR3: CASSPPRRLAGGYEQYF

V: TRBV9
D: NA
J: TRBJ2-5
CDR3: CASSVEGGQETQYF

V: TRBV5-1
D: NA
J: TRBJ2-3
CDR3: CASRESYTTNTDTQYF

V: TRBV2
D: TRBD1
J: TRBJ2-3
CDR3: CASRTGASTDTQYF

V: TRBV4-1
D: TRBD2
J: TRBJ2-3
CDR3: CASSPSPLAGPADTQYF

V: TRBV6-2/TRBV6-3
D: NA
J: TRBJ1-5
CDR3: CASSKLQGSGNQPQHF

V: TRBV9
D: TRBD2
J: TRBJ2-7
CDR3: CASSVGPWGGTSSYEQYF

V: TRBV2
D: NA
J: TRBJ1-2
CDR3: CASSIIRGADSGYTF

V: TRBV7-8
D: TRBD1
J: TRBJ1-5
CDR3: CASSVGRGGDSSNQPQHF

V: TRBV20-1
D: TRBD1
J: TRBJ1-1
CDR3: CSARRDREAFF

V: TRBV23-1
D: TRBD2
J: TRBJ2-5
CDR3: CASSPAGGMRAEETQYF

V: TRBV19
D: TRBD1
J: TRBJ2-7
CDR3: CASSRGGQGLSYEQYF

V: TRBV5-6
D: NA
J: TRBJ2-1
CDR3: CASSLGTPNEQFF

V: TRBV15
D: NA
J: TRBJ1-3
CDR3: CATSRSRWGNTIYF

V: TRBV5-6
D: TRBD1
J: TRBJ1-6
CDR3: CASSPDRGLSSPLHF

V: TRBV7-9
D: TRBD2
J: TRBJ2-3
CDR3: CASSPSGGGDTQYF